This TCR beta chain was sequenced during a study of shared clonotypes between healthy human individuals. Points from the study as a whole: For naive CD4 cells, roughly 5% of clonotypes were shared across a handful of donors.

The CDR3 is 12 residues long. The germline gives CDR1 MDHEN, CDR2 SYDVKM. V gave up 10 bases and J gave up 8 bases; unmatched junction bases: 4. Each sorted subset replicate got 200 ng genomic DNA, roughly 27,000 genomes. Here immunoSEQ multiplex PCR was the method, and the copy in TCRdb shows in-frame clones only, minus some. The data show roughly 2,300,000 clones, just under 95% seen once. As for this clone: Its antigen is as yet unknown.

Sequenced material: naive CD4+ T cells from PBMCs. Subset in this sample: CD45RA+ positively selected. The V gene is TRBV28, the J gene TRBJ2-1; TRBD2 aligns across 11 bases. The source of this sequence is a man younger than 35 in good health. Some clones in this sample may be carry-over from other donors' samples. CDR3 DNA sequence: TGTGCCACACGACTAGCGGGGTATGAGCAGTTCTTC. It specifies CATRLAGYEQFF.